Listed here are 6 T cell receptor beta chains from one sample, sequenced in a study of blood T cells in healthy people across ages. A second PCR, run for roughly 7 to 11 cycles, used a sample-barcoded 5' primer plus a J-beta primer mix. From the 5' RACE reads, TCRdb called clonotypes with MiXCR, one entry per CDR3 protein. The table lists hundreds of thousands of distinct CDR3 sequences, under 55% of them singletons. The sequencing input was blood. These receptor sequences come from a man aged 80 or over in good health.

CDR3 sequence (DNA): TGTGCCAGCAGCTTAAGGGACTTTGGCGATCAGCCCCAGCATTTT. This sequence encodes CASSLRDFGDQPQHF. This chain uses TRBV7-2 with TRBJ1-5, with D possibly TRBD1 on 5 matching bases. Germline V lookup: CDR1 SGHTA, CDR2 FQGNSA. CDR3 length equals 15 residues. V dropped 2 bases and J dropped 5 bases, with 13 bases sitting between them.

V and J are TRBV3-1 and TRBJ2-7; D tentatively fits TRBD1 or TRBD2 (5 bases each). The CDR3 runs to 13 residues. Germline loops: CDR1 LGHDT, CDR2 YNNKEL (reference sequence). The V end was cut by 8 bases, the J end by 1 base, with 12 bases between. CDR3 sequence (DNA): TGTGCCAGCGGATGGGACGGGTCCTACGAGCAGTACTTC. Amino acid sequence: CASGWDGSYEQYF.

The chain combines TRBV2 with TRBJ1-2; D is unclear. This CDR3 contains 11 residues. Germline V gene sequence: CDR1 SNHLY, CDR2 FYNNEI. V was clipped by 10 bases and J by 4 bases, with 10 bases between them. CDR3 sequence reads: CANGRGYGYTF. CDR3 coding DNA: TGTGCCAACGGACGGGGCTATGGCTACACCTTC.

The chain combines TRBV20-1 with TRBJ1-2; D unresolved. CDR3 length equals 12 residues. In germline, CDR1 is DFQATT, CDR2 SNEGSKA (reference sequence). The V and J ends lost 0 bases and 4 bases respectively, with 6 bases between them. DNA for the CDR3: TGCAGTGCTAGAGAAGGCAGCTATGGCTACACCTTC. Translation gives CSAREGSYGYTF.

This clonotype was observed a handful of times. The chain links TRBV20-1 to TRBJ2-1; D is uncertain. Trimming removed 0 bases from V and 10 bases from J, with 13 bases in between. CDR1 DFQATT and CDR2 SNEGSKA come from the germline V gene (reference sequence). The CDR3 consists of 13 residues. The CDR3 here is CSARDRDFGEQFF. The CDR3 coding sequence is TGCAGTGCTAGAGATCGTGACTTTGGGGAGCAGTTCTTC.

The chain employs TRBV7-2 and TRBJ2-3, with unresolved D. Per germline, CDR1 SGHTA and CDR2 FQGNSA. There are 12 residues in the CDR3. V gave up 3 bases and J gave up 6 bases, with 7 bases separating them. The CDR3, as DNA: TGTGCCAGCAGCTTTCAAAGCGATACGCAGTATTTT. Encoded protein: CASSFQSDTQYF.